These 17 T cell receptor beta chains were sequenced from one sample in a study of cytomegalovirus exposure and HLA in healthy donors (dated by TCRdb to 2017 to 2019). Library prep was done by the immunoSEQ multiplex PCR assay. For the multiplex PCR, a mixture combining 60 forward primers for TCR Vbeta segments and 13 reverse primers for TCR Jbeta segments was used. Sourced from immuneACCESS, this table was stored by TCRdb with only in-frame sequences that have V and J called. A share of the clones is absent; for the studies checked, an unresolved V gene accounts for under half, and the remainder has no known explanation. The sample table lists 85,000 to 100,000 clones, around 73% of them with a count of one. Approximately 3.5% of the sample comes from the top ten. Sequencing was done on a sample of PBMCs. Every receptor here comes from a man aged 35-49 years in good health and CMV-seronegative.

The CDR3, as DNA: TGTGCCAGCAGTTTGTTTGGAAGGATCCGCCTAATTGCCCGGCAGGGCCGTGCGTTGGAGACCCAGTACTTC. Its protein product is CASSLFGRIRLIARQGRALETQYF. The chain links TRBV28 to TRBJ2-5; TRBD1 might be the D (5 bases). V was pared by 3 bases and J by 5 bases, with 43 bases between. The CDR3 spans 24 residues. The V gene's germline CDR1 is MDHEN and CDR2 SYDVKM.

CDR3 sequence (DNA): TGTGCCACCAGCATCGACAGGGGAAATGAAGCTTTCTTT. Its translation is CATSIDRGNEAFF. The chain links TRBV15 to TRBJ1-1, with TRBD1 identical over 8 bases. Looked up from germline, CDR1 is LNHNV and CDR2 is YYDKDF (reference sequence). J was trimmed by 7 bases and V by 4 bases; bases with no gene match: 5. This CDR3 contains 13 residues.

The chain carries TRBV10-1 and TRBJ2-5, with D perhaps matching TRBD2 (6 bases). Germline values: CDR1 WNHNN, CDR2 SYGVQD (reference sequence). Trimming cost V 0 bases and J 5 bases, with 28 bases left between them. CDR3 length: 20 residues. The CDR3 is CASSESYGLKRASRRETQYF. The CDR3 bases are TGCGCCAGCAGTGAGTCGTACGGACTAAAGCGGGCCTCACGGCGGGAGACCCAGTACTTC.

In DNA form, the CDR3 reads TGTGCCAGCTCACCCCGAGGGGGAGTCGGAGAGACCCAGTACTTC. Translation: CASSPRGGVGETQYF. The chain joins TRBV18 to TRBJ2-5; TRBD1 is a possible D gene (6 bases). CDR1 and CDR2 (germline): KGHSH, LQKENI. Trimming removed 3 bases at V and 4 bases at J, with 15 bases between. The CDR3 is 15 amino acids.

This clone showed up just once. This chain connects TRBV30 to TRBJ2-2; weak D call: TRBD2 (7 bases). With 4 bases removed from V and 8 bases from J, the gap between germline ends came to 17 bases. Germline-derived CDR1 and CDR2 are GTSNPN and SVGIG (reference sequence). The length of the CDR3 is 14 residues. This chain's CDR3 is CAWTNGGGHGELFF. The CDR3 bases are TGTGCCTGGACCAACGGCGGGGGCCATGGGGAGCTGTTTTTT.

CDR3: CASSPGQTNQPQHF. For the CDR3, the DNA is TGCGCCAGCAGCCCCGGACAGACCAATCAGCCCCAGCATTTT. This chain uses TRBV5-1 with TRBJ1-5; D possibly corresponds to TRBD1 (6 bases). Looked up from germline, CDR1 is SGHRS and CDR2 is YFSETQ. This CDR3 contains 14 residues. Deletions cut 4 bases from V and 3 bases from J, with 11 bases between.

This chain connects TRBV23-1 to TRBJ2-7; TRBD1 is a possible D gene (6 bases). TRBV23-1 is designated an ORF whose function remains uncertain. Trimming removed 1 base at V and 2 bases at J, with 15 bases between. The CDR3 has 16 residues. The CDR3 sequence is CASSQWGPPTAYEQYF. The CDR3 nucleotides are TGCGCCAGCAGTCAATGGGGGCCCCCGACCGCCTACGAGCAGTACTTC.

The chain couples TRBV30 to TRBJ1-1; TRBD1 is a possible D gene (6 bases). Between the trimmed V and J ends, which lost 6 bases and 9 bases, there was a span of 14 bases. This CDR3 contains 11 residues. Germline V gene lookup returns CDR1 GTSNPN and CDR2 SVGIG (reference sequence). As DNA, the CDR3 is TGTGCCTGCAACAGGGCCCAGCAAGCTTTCTTT. This sequence encodes CACNRAQQAFF.

The chain uses TRBV6-5 and TRBJ2-2; the D gene is possibly TRBD2 (5 bases). V was pared by 6 bases and J by 4 bases, with 9 bases between. The CDR3 has 13 residues. Germline loops: CDR1 MNHEY, CDR2 SVGAGI. The CDR3 spells CASRRAATGELFF. DNA for the CDR3: TGTGCCAGCAGGCGGGCTGCCACCGGGGAGCTGTTTTTT.

This chain connects TRBV9 to TRBJ2-1, with a tentative D call TRBD2 (6 bases). This CDR3 contains 14 residues. Trimming removed 3 bases at V and 4 bases at J, with 11 bases between. Germline V gene data show CDR1 as SGDLS and CDR2 as YYNGEE. This chain's CDR3 is CASSETEGYNEQFF. For the CDR3, the DNA is TGTGCCAGCAGCGAAACGGAGGGATACAATGAGCAGTTCTTC.

The table lists this clone with a few counts. The chain combines TRBV6-5 with TRBJ2-2, with 7 bases matching TRBD1. The junction had 6 bases not matched to a gene; V was cut back by 4 bases and J by 4 bases. This CDR3 contains 15 residues. CDR1 is MNHEY, CDR2 SVGAGI, per germline. CDR3 sequence: CASSLKQGSTGELFF. In DNA, the CDR3 is TGTGCCAGCAGTTTGAAACAGGGGTCCACCGGGGAGCTGTTTTTT.

The chain combines TRBV13 with TRBJ2-1; unclear D gene. Trimming removed 5 bases from V and 0 bases from J, with 11 bases in between. The V gene's germline CDR1 is PRHDT and CDR2 FYEKMQ (reference sequence). The CDR3 is 15 amino acids. DNA for the CDR3: TGTGCCAGCAGCATTACACGAAGCTCCTACAATGAGCAGTTCTTC. It translates to CASSITRSSYNEQFF.

The rearrangement links TRBV2 to TRBJ2-1, with 12 nucleotides matching TRBD2. With 2 bases clipped from V and 6 bases from J, the junction kept 2 bases outside the gene matches. Germline CDR1 reads SNHLY; CDR2 reads FYNNEI. There are 15 residues in the CDR3. CDR3 bases: TGTGCCAGCAGTGAATCTAGCGGGGGGGCCAATGAGCAGTTCTTC. Amino acid sequence: CASSESSGGANEQFF.

This sequence joins TRBV15 and TRBJ2-7, with D uncertain. The CDR3 length is 12 residues. The germline V gene has CDR1 LNHNV and CDR2 YYDKDF (reference sequence). V lost 1 base to trimming and J lost 8 bases, with 9 bases between them. CDR3 sequence: CATSRGHEKQYF. The CDR3 nucleotides read TGTGCCACCAGCAGAGGACATGAGAAGCAGTACTTC.

V is TRBV5-1 and J is TRBJ2-2; D is perhaps TRBD2 (5 bases). V lost 3 bases and J lost 5, with 11 bases in between. There are 14 residues in the CDR3. Per germline, CDR1 SGHRS and CDR2 YFSETQ. For the CDR3, the DNA is TGCGCCAGCAGCTCGGTCGGAGGAACCGGGGAGCTGTTTTTT. Amino acid sequence: CASSSVGGTGELFF.

This chain uses TRBV10-3 with TRBJ2-7; D possibly corresponds to TRBD1 (5 bases). The CDR3 has 14 amino acids. The V end was cut by 2 bases, the J end by 0 bases, with 8 bases between. Germline V gene sequence: CDR1 ENHRY, CDR2 SYGVKD. Here the CDR3 reads CAISEGDSSYEQYF. The CDR3, as DNA: TGTGCCATCAGTGAGGGAGACAGCTCCTACGAGCAGTACTTC.

The rearrangement links TRBV2 to TRBJ2-5; maybe TRBD1 (6 bases). Germline V CDR1 and CDR2: SNHLY, FYNNEI. CDR3 length equals 13 residues. V gave up 4 bases and J gave up 4 bases, with 10 bases separating them. CDR3 coding DNA: TGTGCCAGCAGTGCAGGGGAGCGAGAGACCCAGTACTTC. Translating it yields CASSAGERETQYF.